The 12 T cell receptor beta chains reported below all come from one sample, sequenced in a study of blood T cell repertoires in COVID-19 (dated by TCRdb to about 2020). Receptors were amplified or captured by the immunoSEQ multiplex PCR assay. Held by TCRdb, this immuneACCESS table contains in-frame sequences only and omits some clones. Under half of the omission traces to an unresolved V gene where checked; the cause of the rest is unknown. This sample lists around 180,000 clones; approximately 79% were detected once. Around 3% of the sample is in the top ten clones. Sequencing input: peripheral blood. Every receptor here comes from a woman of 80 years or more with acute or convalescent COVID-19.

The chain carries TRBV5-1 and TRBJ2-1; TRBD2 matches at 15 bases. With 4 bases clipped from V and 15 bases from J, the junction kept 8 bases outside the gene matches. The CDR3 is 14 amino acids. Per the germline V gene, CDR1 is SGHRS and CDR2 is YFSETQ. CDR3 amino acids: CASSPRTSGRDWFF. The CDR3 region has the DNA TGCGCCAGCAGCCCCAGGACTAGCGGGAGGGATTGGTTCTTC.

The gene calls are TRBV6-5 and TRBJ2-7; D is perhaps TRBD2 (6 bases). Germline V gene lookup returns CDR1 MNHEY and CDR2 SVGAGI. V was trimmed by 4 bases and J by 6 bases, leaving 19 bases between them. CDR3 length: 15 amino acids. For the CDR3, the DNA is TGTGCCAGCAGTTTCTCGACTAGTCGAAGTCGCGAGCAGTACTTC. This gives the protein CASSFSTSRSREQYF.

V and J are TRBV5-4 and TRBJ2-1, with TRBD2 as a possible D gene (5 bases). The germline gives CDR1 SGHNT, CDR2 YYREEE (reference sequence). The germline V and J ends were trimmed by 1 base and 8 bases, with 22 bases remaining between them. The CDR3 has 17 amino acids. The CDR3 DNA reads as TGTGCCAGCAGCTTGTTGCCCCGTGGTAGTCTGAGGGATGAGCAGTTCTTC. It specifies CASSLLPRGSLRDEQFF.

This clone was counted between two and nine times. This rearrangement joins TRBV5-5 to TRBJ2-3; D unresolved. The germline V gene has CDR1 SGHKS and CDR2 YYEKEE (reference sequence). The CDR3 is 13 residues long. The germline V and J ends were trimmed by 2 bases and 0 bases, with 4 bases remaining between them. CDR3 protein: CASSFLSTDTQYF. CDR3 DNA: TGTGCCAGCAGCTTTCTTAGCACAGATACGCAGTATTTT.

The V call is TRBV5-6, the J call TRBJ2-2, with D uncertain. CDR1 is SGHDT and CDR2 is YYEEEE in the germline V gene. This CDR3 has 14 residues. V was clipped by 4 bases and J by 6 bases, with 13 bases between them. The CDR3 nucleotides are TGTGCCAGCAGCCTGGACGCCTATGCCGGGGAGCTGTTTTTT. It is translated as CASSLDAYAGELFF. Full variable domain (rest looked up from reference TRBV5-6 and TRBJ2-2): DAGVTQSPTHLIKTRGQQVTLRCSPKSGHDTVSWYQQALGQGPQFIFQYYEEEERQRGNFPDRFSGHQFPNYSSELNVNALLLGDSALYLCASSLDAYAGELFFGEGSRLTVL.

The chain employs TRBV5-1 and TRBJ2-1; 14 bases map to TRBD2. This CDR3 comprises 14 residues. Germline CDR1 and CDR2: SGHRS and YFSETQ. Trimming took 4 bases from V and 10 from J; bases not matched to a gene: 4. The CDR3 DNA is TGCGCCAGCAGCACGGGACTAGCGGGAGTGGAGCAGTTCTTC. Its translation: CASSTGLAGVEQFF.

The chain recombines TRBV5-1 with TRBJ1-1; a weak D match, TRBD1 (6 bases). Germline V gene sequence: CDR1 SGHRS, CDR2 YFSETQ. V was cut by 0 bases and J by 6 bases, with 12 bases left in between. This CDR3 is built from 14 residues. Here the CDR3 reads CASSLVGADAEAFF. As DNA, the CDR3 is TGCGCCAGCAGCTTGGTGGGGGCGGACGCTGAAGCTTTCTTT.

The chain recombines TRBV14 with TRBJ1-2; 8 bases align to TRBD1. The CDR3 has 15 amino acids. CDR1 SGHDN and CDR2 FVKESK come from the germline V gene. V gave up 1 base and J gave up 8 bases; unmatched junction bases: 9. CDR3 residues: CASSQVAGQAGGYTF. The CDR3, as DNA: TGTGCCAGCAGCCAAGTCGCGGGACAGGCAGGAGGCTACACCTTC. Full variable domain (outside the CDR3, taken from reference TRBV14 and TRBJ1-2): EAGVTQFPSHSVIEKGQTVTLRCDPISGHDNLYWYRRVMGKEIKFLLHFVKESKQDESGMPNNRFLAERTGGTYSTLKVQPAELEDSGVYFCASSQVAGQAGGYTFGSGTRLTVV.

The V call is TRBV3-1 (or the pseudogene TRBV3-2), the J call TRBJ1-5, with TRBD1 as a possible D gene (5 bases). There are 15 residues in the CDR3. The germline V and J ends were trimmed by 2 bases and 7 bases, with 15 bases remaining between them. CDR1 LGHDT and CDR2 YNNKEL come from the germline V gene (reference sequence). CDR3 DNA: TGTGCCAGCAGCCAATTCCAAGGTCGGGGGCAGCCCCAGCATTTT. This gives the protein CASSQFQGRGQPQHF.

The chain links TRBV7-2 to TRBJ1-5; possible D gene TRBD1, 5 bases. Germline values: CDR1 SGHTA, CDR2 FQGNSA. This CDR3 is 14 amino acids long. Between the trimmed V and J ends, which lost 4 bases and 5 bases, there was a span of 12 bases. CDR3: CASSWGSGDQPQHF. CDR3 nucleotide sequence: TGTGCCAGCAGCTGGGGGTCGGGGGATCAGCCCCAGCATTTT.

This rearrangement joins TRBV5-1 to TRBJ1-1, with 7 bases identical to TRBD1. Germline V gene lookup returns CDR1 SGHRS and CDR2 YFSETQ. This CDR3 is 15 amino acids long. V was pared by 8 bases and J by 1 base, with 11 bases of the junction left unmatched. CDR3 DNA sequence: TGCGCCAGTTCACAGGGGCCGCTCCCGAACACTGAAGCTTTCTTT. Its protein product is CASSQGPLPNTEAFF.

The V call is TRBV9, the J call TRBJ2-2; the D gene is possibly TRBD2 (5 bases). This CDR3 is 15 amino acids long. The V and J ends lost 4 bases and 6 bases respectively, with 16 bases between them. Germline loops: CDR1 SGDLS, CDR2 YYNGEE. In nucleotides, the CDR3 is TGTGCCAGCAGCCCTCTGGACTTCGAGGCCGGGGAGCTGTTTTTT. Translation gives CASSPLDFEAGELFF.